The table lists the clone carrying this T cell receptor (beta chain) with many counts. Its antigen is still unknown. The entry originates in a study of T cells in Graves' hyperthyroidism and ophthalmopathy. Study-level results: Expanded thyroid clonotypes (above 0.001) were mostly also found in blood.

A NOSPECS grade of at least 4, a Clinical Activity Score of at least 3 and duration under 3 months were recorded in ophthalmopathy patients. It was 10 ml of fresh peripheral blood that supplied the PBMCs. Amplification of TCR beta CDR3 regions used RNA as the template. First-round RT-PCR of the TCR CDR3 relied on the HTBI primer set. TCRdb re-analysed the multiplex PCR reads in MiXCR, keeping a single row per CDR3 protein. This table holds fewer than 350,000 distinct CDR3 sequences, roughly 18% found once. The CDR3 spans 13 residues. Germline assignment: CDR1 SNHLY and CDR2 FYNNEI. Trimming at V came to 4 bases and at J to 6 bases, leaving 2 bases not matched to a gene.

The gene calls are TRBV2 and TRBJ1-1; 10 nucleotides agree with TRBD1. This receptor was identified in a man in his fifties with Graves' ophthalmopathy. Sample: blood. This CDR3 reads CASSAGQGAEAFF. The CDR3 DNA follows: TGTGCCAGCAGTGCCGGACAGGGGGCTGAAGCTTTCTTT.